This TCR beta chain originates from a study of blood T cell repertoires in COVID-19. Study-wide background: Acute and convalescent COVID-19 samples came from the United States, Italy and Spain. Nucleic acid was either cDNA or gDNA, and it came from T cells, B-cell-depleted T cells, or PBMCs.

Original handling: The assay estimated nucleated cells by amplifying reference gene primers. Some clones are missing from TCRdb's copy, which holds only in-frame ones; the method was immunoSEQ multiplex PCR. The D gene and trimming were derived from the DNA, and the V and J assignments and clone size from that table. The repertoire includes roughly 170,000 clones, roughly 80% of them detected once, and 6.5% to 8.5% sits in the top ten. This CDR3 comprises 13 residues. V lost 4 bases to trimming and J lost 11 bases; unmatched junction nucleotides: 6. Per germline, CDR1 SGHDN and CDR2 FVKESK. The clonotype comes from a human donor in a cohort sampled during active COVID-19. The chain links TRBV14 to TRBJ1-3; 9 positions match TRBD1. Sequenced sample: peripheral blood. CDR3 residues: CASSLTRQGAIYF. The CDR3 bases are TGTGCCAGCAGCCTTACGAGACAGGGGGCCATATATTTT.